A single sample gave rise to the 30 T cell receptor beta chains below, sequenced in a study of identical twins. TCRdb called the 5' RACE reads again in MiXCR, with one record for every CDR3 protein. Here the sample spans 650,000 to 800,000 distinct CDR3 sequences, less than 10% being singletons. These data were likewise used in another study, on yellow fever vaccine responses in identical twins.

The sample taken for sequencing was PBMCs. The receptors were sampled from a young woman in good health.

Ten or more counts support this clonotype. V gene TRBV7-6 combines with J gene TRBJ2-7; TRBD2 is a possible D gene (5 bases). Trimming removed 2 bases at V and 4 bases at J, with 12 bases between. Per the germline V gene, CDR1 is SGHVS and CDR2 is FNYEAQ. This CDR3 comprises 14 residues. The CDR3 sequence: CASSLILEGYEQYF. For the CDR3, the DNA is TGTGCCAGCAGCTTAATCTTAGAGGGTTACGAGCAGTACTTC. Full variable domain (outside the CDR3, taken from reference TRBV7-6 and TRBJ2-7): GAGVSQSPRYKVTKRGQDVALRCDPISGHVSLYWYRQALGQGPEFLTYFNYEAQQDKSGLPNDRFSAERPEGSISTLTIQRTEQRDSAMYRCASSLILEGYEQYFGPGTRLTVT.

This clonotype has more than one count but fewer than ten. The rearrangement uses TRBV11-2 and TRBJ2-5; tentative D call: TRBD1 (5 bases). CDR3 length equals 13 residues. Germline CDR1 reads SGHAT; CDR2 reads FQNNGV. V was cut by 7 bases and J by 9 bases, with 18 bases left in between. The CDR3 region has the DNA TGTGCCAGCACTCCCGACAGTTCGAGGCCCCAGTACTTC. Amino acid sequence: CASTPDSSRPQYF. Complete variable domain (other parts from reference TRBV11-2 and TRBJ2-5): EAGVAQSPRYKIIEKRQSVAFWCNPISGHATLYWYQQILGQGPKLLIQFQNNGVVDDSQLPKDRFSAERLKGVDSTLKIQPAKLEDSAVYLCASTPDSSRPQYFGPGTRLLVL.

This clonotype has ten or more counts. The chain links TRBV29-1 to TRBJ2-1, with D possibly TRBD2 on 5 matching bases. Germline V gene sequence: CDR1 SQVTM, CDR2 ANQGSEA. Trimming took off 7 bases at V and 9 bases at J, with 13 bases between the two ends. The CDR3 runs to 11 residues. The CDR3, as DNA: TGCAGCGCGGGCCGGGGTCCTGAGCAGTTCTTC. Translating it yields CSAGRGPEQFF.

The V gene is TRBV28, the J gene TRBJ2-2; 9 bases agree with TRBD1. V trimming: 9 bases; J trimming: 6 bases; junction bases outside the gene matches: 5. The germline V gene has CDR1 MDHEN and CDR2 SYDVKM. The CDR3 spans 13 residues. CDR3 nucleotides: TGTGCCAGTAGGACAGGGGTTCCCGGGGAGCTGTTTTTT. Its translation is CASRTGVPGELFF.

This rearrangement joins TRBV19 to TRBJ2-7; no definite D call. Looked up from germline, CDR1 is LNHDA and CDR2 is SQIVND (reference sequence). The CDR3 spans 15 residues. The V and J ends lost 3 bases and 2 bases respectively, with 14 bases between them. As DNA, the CDR3 is TGTGCCAGTAGTATCCGAGGACCCATGACCTACGAGCAGTACTTC. It encodes CASSIRGPMTYEQYF. The variable domain in full, with the rest retrieved from reference TRBV19 and TRBJ2-7, is DGGITQSPKYLFRKEGQNVTLSCEQNLNHDAMYWYRQDPGQGLRLIYYSQIVNDFQKGDIAEGYSVSREKKESFPLTVTSAQKNPTAFYLCASSIRGPMTYEQYFGPGTRLTVT.

V gene TRBV5-1 combines with J gene TRBJ2-7; TRBD2 aligns across 10 bases. The V and J ends lost 1 base and 10 bases, in that order; junction bases with no gene match: 17. This CDR3 has 17 amino acids. Per germline, CDR1 SGHRS and CDR2 YFSETQ. In DNA, the CDR3 is TGCGCCAGCAGCTTGAACGCCCTATTCCTAGCGGGAGAACTTCAGTACTTC. Residues: CASSLNALFLAGELQYF. Filled out from reference TRBV5-1 and TRBJ2-7, the complete variable domain reads KAGVTQTPRYLIKTRGQQVTLSCSPISGHRSVSWYQQTPGQGLQFLFEYFSETQRNKGNFPGRFSGRQFSNSRSEMNVSTLELGDSALYLCASSLNALFLAGELQYFGPGTRLTVT.

This chain joins TRBV12-3 or TRBV12-4 and TRBJ2-3, with 8 nucleotides matching TRBD2. The CDR3 spans 13 residues. With V trimmed by 6 bases and J by 3 bases, 2 bases remained unmatched. CDR3 nucleotide sequence: TGTGCCAGCAGAGCGGGGGCGACAGATACGCAGTATTTT. This codes for CASRAGATDTQYF.

V usage is TRBV7-2 and J usage is TRBJ1-2; no reliable D call. The length of the CDR3 is 13 residues. Germline V gene lookup returns CDR1 SGHTA and CDR2 FQGNSA. V shed 7 bases and J shed 0 bases, with 9 bases lying between them. The CDR3 loop reads CASTSEANYGYTF. CDR3 nucleotides: TGTGCCAGCACAAGCGAGGCTAACTATGGCTACACCTTC.

This chain uses TRBV4-2 with TRBJ2-6; D unclear. The V gene's germline CDR1 is LGHNA and CDR2 YNFKEQ. V lost 0 bases and J lost 7, with 10 bases in between. This CDR3 has 15 amino acids. The CDR3 here is CASSQDNQGANVLTF. In nucleotides, the CDR3 is TGTGCCAGCAGCCAAGATAATCAAGGCGCCAACGTCCTGACTTTC.

This clonotype turned up a few times. An end of the junction differs from the germline gene, which may be a read error. CDR3 loop: CPSSLGSSYNEQFF. CDR3 nucleotide sequence: TGTCCCAGCAGCTTAGGGAGCTCCTACAATGAGCAGTTCTTC. V and J are TRBV11-2 and TRBJ2-1, with a weak D call TRBD2 (5 bases). CDR3 size: 14 residues. CDR1 is SGHAT, CDR2 FQNNGV, per germline.

This clonotype has ten or more counts. V gene TRBV5-6 combines with J gene TRBJ2-5; maybe TRBD2 (5 bases). Per the germline V gene, CDR1 is SGHDT and CDR2 is YYEEEE. The ends were cut back, 0 bases at V and 7 bases at J, with 7 bases in the middle. The CDR3 contains 12 residues. This CDR3 is CASSLVEGTQYF. The CDR3 DNA reads as TGTGCCAGCAGCTTGGTCGAGGGGACCCAGTACTTC.

This clonotype showed up just a few times. The V and J genes are TRBV27 and TRBJ2-7, with 12 nucleotides matching TRBD2. The CDR3 sequence is 14 residues long. Germline V gene data show CDR1 as MNHEY and CDR2 as SMNVEV (reference sequence). Trimming took 5 bases from V and 6 from J; bases not matched to a gene: 5. CDR3 nucleotides: TGTGCCAGCAGTAAGACTAGCGGGGGAGCCGAGCAGTACTTC. Protein product: CASSKTSGGAEQYF.

In this sample, this clonotype turned up a few times. The J gene is TRBJ2-7, the V gene TRBV12-3 or TRBV12-4; TRBD2 matches at 9 bases. The CDR3 is made up of 15 amino acids. Trimming took 6 bases from V and 1 from J; bases not matched to a gene: 7. The CDR3 protein is CASRQTAGGSYEQYF. The CDR3, as DNA: TGTGCCAGCAGACAAACAGCGGGGGGTTCCTACGAGCAGTACTTC.

In its sample, this clonotype was seen a few times. CDR3 bases: TGTGCCAGCAGTTCGGGCGGGGGGACACAAGAGACCCAGTACTTC. Translating it yields CASSSGGGTQETQYF. This sequence joins TRBV6-5 and TRBJ2-5; 8 positions match TRBD2. This CDR3 has 15 residues. Losses at the gene ends were 4 bases for V and 2 bases for J; bases not matched to a gene: 6. The germline CDR1 and CDR2 sequences are MNHEY and SVGAGI.

There are a few counts of this clonotype. The chain couples TRBV6-1 to TRBJ2-2, with 10 nucleotides matching TRBD1. The trim removed 6 bases at V and 3 bases at J, leaving 7 bases unmatched. The CDR3 is 16 amino acids. Germline CDR1 MNHNS, CDR2 SASEGT. CDR3 loop: CASRRGQGVDTGELFF. The CDR3 DNA reads as TGTGCCAGCAGACGCGGACAGGGGGTCGACACCGGGGAGCTGTTTTTT.

The rearrangement joins TRBV20-1 to TRBJ2-4, with 8 nucleotides matching TRBD2. Per the germline V gene, CDR1 is DFQATT and CDR2 is SNEGSKA (reference sequence). The CDR3 length is 17 residues. V was clipped by 4 bases and J by 3 bases; unmatched bases: 14. In DNA, the CDR3 is TGCAGTGCTACCCCCCGGGAGCGGGGGTCGGTCAAAAACATTCAGTACTTC. This encodes CSATPRERGSVKNIQYF.

The V and J genes are TRBV6-5 and TRBJ1-2; D perhaps matches TRBD1 (6 bases). The ends were cut back, 2 bases at V and 10 bases at J, with 17 bases in the middle. Germline assignment: CDR1 MNHEY and CDR2 SVGAGI. CDR3 length: 14 amino acids. The DNA for the CDR3 is TGTGCCAGCAGTTACCTAGGGGGGACTCGGGCCTACACCTTC. This translates into CASSYLGGTRAYTF.

The chain combines TRBV28 with TRBJ1-1, with D hard to call. CDR3 length: 13 residues. Germline-derived CDR1 and CDR2 are MDHEN and SYDVKM. Trimming left V 0 bases short and J 5 bases short, with 7 bases between. The CDR3: CASSLWEGTEAFF. In DNA form, the CDR3 reads TGTGCCAGCAGTTTATGGGAGGGAACTGAAGCTTTCTTT.

This chain joins TRBV9 and TRBJ2-7; D is undetermined. The CDR3 has 13 residues. Germline V gene sequence: CDR1 SGDLS, CDR2 YYNGEE. Trimming removed 0 bases at V and 7 bases at J, with 11 bases between. In DNA, the CDR3 is TGTGCCAGCAGCGTAGGAGGTAGTCGAGAGCAGTACTTC. Its translation is CASSVGGSREQYF. Together with reference TRBV9 and TRBJ2-7, the CDR3 gives the full variable domain: DSGVTQTPKHLITATGQRVTLRCSPRSGDLSVYWYQQSLDQGLQFLIQYYNGEERAKGNILERFSAQQFPDLHSELNLSSLELGDSALYFCASSVGGSREQYFGPGTRLTVT.

This clonotype was seen repeatedly, ten times or more. The chain has TRBV4-3 and TRBJ2-7; 10 nucleotides agree with TRBD2. Germline-derived CDR1 and CDR2 are LGHNA and YSLEER. The V segment lost 1 base and the J segment 2 bases; nucleotides outside the gene matches: 8. This CDR3 has 17 amino acids. CDR3 region: CASSQASPLAGAYEQYF. The CDR3 DNA reads as TGCGCCAGCAGCCAAGCTTCCCCCCTAGCGGGAGCCTACGAGCAGTACTTC.

A few counts support this clonotype. This chain connects TRBV29-1 to TRBJ2-1; 10 bases fit TRBD2. This CDR3 is built from 16 residues. V was pared by 7 bases and J by 4 bases, with 13 bases of the junction left unmatched. Per the germline V gene, CDR1 is SQVTM and CDR2 is ANQGSEA. This CDR3 is CSAPIVSGGVYNEQFF. CDR3 nucleotide sequence: TGCAGCGCTCCAATAGTAAGCGGGGGGGTTTACAATGAGCAGTTCTTC.

This clonotype occurred many times. The genes are TRBV10-2 and TRBJ1-5; TRBD1 agrees at 9 bases. Germline V gene sequence: CDR1 WSHSY, CDR2 SAAADI. The CDR3 extends over 16 amino acids. V gave up 4 bases and J gave up 0 bases; unmatched junction bases: 4. The CDR3 sequence is CASSVGTGYSNQPQHF. CDR3 coding DNA: TGCGCCAGCAGTGTGGGGACAGGGTATAGCAATCAGCCCCAGCATTTT.

The CDR3: CASSPLGQYYGYTF. The CDR3 DNA sequence: TGTGCCAGCAGTCCCCTGGGACAGTACTATGGCTACACCTTC. The chain carries TRBV28 and TRBJ1-2; 7 nucleotides agree with TRBD1. In germline, CDR1 is MDHEN, CDR2 SYDVKM. CDR3 size: 14 residues. V gave up 5 bases and J gave up 3 bases; unmatched junction bases: 6.

There are many counts of this clonotype. The chain employs TRBV28 and TRBJ2-7; D possibly corresponds to TRBD1 (5 bases). The CDR3 length is 16 residues. V dropped 7 bases and J dropped 3 bases, with 22 bases sitting between them. Germline V gene sequence: CDR1 MDHEN, CDR2 SYDVKM. The CDR3 sequence is CASTPREGAPYYEQYF. CDR3 nucleotide sequence: TGTGCCAGCACCCCCCGAGAAGGGGCGCCTTACTACGAGCAGTACTTC.

Ten or more counts support this clonotype. CDR3: CAISESGTSGGAIAKNIQYF. In DNA form, the CDR3 reads TGTGCCATCAGTGAAAGCGGGACTAGCGGGGGGGCAATTGCCAAAAACATTCAGTACTTC. This chain joins TRBV10-3 and TRBJ2-4; 16 bases line up with TRBD2. The germline V gene has CDR1 ENHRY and CDR2 SYGVKD. This CDR3 contains 20 residues. V dropped 3 bases and J dropped 1; count of bases not matched to a gene: 9.

The rearrangement uses TRBV29-1 and TRBJ2-7; tentative D call: TRBD1 (6 bases). Germline loops: CDR1 SQVTM, CDR2 ANQGSEA. The V end was cut by 5 bases, the J end by 4 bases, with 9 bases between. This CDR3 comprises 11 residues. The CDR3 DNA is TGCAGCGTTCCAGGGGAGTACGAGCAGTACTTC. Its protein is CSVPGEYEQYF.

This clonotype was seen a few times. The chain recombines TRBV2 with TRBJ2-2; no clear D. The V and J ends lost 7 bases and 5 bases respectively, with 8 bases between them. The V gene's germline CDR1 is SNHLY and CDR2 FYNNEI. The CDR3 runs 12 residues. The CDR3 loop is CASIDDTGELFF. The CDR3 DNA reads TGTGCCAGCATCGATGATACCGGGGAGCTGTTTTTT.

This chain uses TRBV7-9 with TRBJ2-5; TRBD1 agrees at 8 bases. Germline V lookup: CDR1 SEHNR, CDR2 FQNEAQ (reference sequence). The CDR3 is made up of 15 amino acids. V lost 1 base to trimming and J lost 4 bases; unmatched junction nucleotides: 5. DNA for the CDR3: TGTGCCAGCAGCTTAGTGGTCAGGGGGCGAGAGACCCAGTACTTC. Translated: CASSLVVRGRETQYF.

The chain recombines TRBV5-1 with TRBJ2-5; the match to TRBD2 covers 9 bases. CDR3 size: 15 residues. Losses at the gene ends were 0 bases for V and 3 bases for J; bases not matched to a gene: 3. Germline lookup yields CDR1 SGHRS and CDR2 YFSETQ. CDR3: CASSLVLAGKETQYF. The CDR3 coding sequence is TGCGCCAGCAGCTTGGTCCTAGCGGGAAAAGAGACCCAGTACTTC.

This clonotype was counted many times. The V gene is TRBV6-5, the J gene TRBJ2-7; D unclear. The CDR3 spans 11 residues. The V and J ends lost 1 base and 5 bases respectively, with 3 bases between them. CDR1 is MNHEY, CDR2 SVGAGI, per germline. The CDR3 here is CASSYYNEQYF. The CDR3 DNA reads TGTGCCAGCAGTTACTATAACGAGCAGTACTTC.